Sequencing of this T cell receptor (beta chain) was carried out in a study of T cells after yellow fever vaccination. Background on the study: Those fractions that held only low numbers of cells were prepared using the SMART-Seq v4 Ultra Low Input RNA kit. Whole-study findings and limits: Reappearance after the booster was observed for most primary-vaccination clones (around 95% CD4, around 90% CD8). Clonotypes appearing in both CD4 and CD8 compartments existed, and their share was small.

The authors made TCR cDNA by 5'RACE template switching, adding a universal primer site and UMIs. TCRdb redid the calling of the 5' RACE reads with MiXCR, one entry per CDR3 protein. The sample lists 280,000 or so distinct CDR3 sequences; under 9% were seen once. This clonotype was counted ten times or more. What it binds is not known. This TCR derives from a man aged 18 to 35 who received the YFV17D yellow fever vaccine. The starting material was CD4+ T cells sorted from PBMCs, obtained 5 days after the yellow fever booster vaccination.

The CDR3 sequence is CASTRRLGDTEAFF. The DNA for the CDR3 is TGTGCCAGCACTCGACGTCTCGGGGACACTGAAGCTTTCTTT. The chain links TRBV6-2 or TRBV6-3 to TRBJ1-1; D uncertain. The V gene lost 7 bases and the J gene lost 3 bases, with 15 bases spanning the gap. The CDR3 consists of 14 residues. From germline, CDR1 is MNHEY and CDR2 SVGEGT.